This TCR beta chain stems from a study of CD8 T cells in ankylosing spondylitis (dated by TCRdb to about 2017). Regarding the study in general: To find TCR variants linked to disease, the study profiled T cell receptor beta repertoires in ankylosing spondylitis patients and healthy donors. Peripheral blood samples were taken, and synovial fluid was additionally collected from ankylosing spondylitis patients. The whole study cohort included about a hundred healthy donors and 25 ankylosing spondylitis patients.

What the work shows at the level of the full study, not this receptor alone: Blood from ankylosing spondylitis patients appeared to be characterized by a TCR beta motif made up of about 8 highly homologous amino acid variants. A CD8+ phenotype was shown by the disease-linked clones, which were found at relatively low frequencies in peripheral blood. The disease-linked clones were reported to be significantly enriched in matched synovial fluid samples from ankylosing spondylitis patients. Some motif variants had previously been reported in the synovial fluid and blood of reactive arthritis patients, which suggests shared mechanisms of disease initiation.

Instrument used: Illumina HiSeq 2500. TCR beta libraries were prepared by quantitative 5'-RACE with molecular barcodes. In the paper's pipeline: To identify disease-linked TCR variants, a new computational method was used, one built on a probabilistic model of VDJ rearrangement. The raw public data were reprocessed by TCRdb itself: fastp quality trimming at Q25, MiXCR clonotype calling, in-frame beta chains only. For every CDR3 protein sequence, its rows merge into one entry that carries the most common genes and DNA. TCRdb assigned the V and J calls; the authors' analysis was not used. The sample yields about 130,000 distinct CDR3 sequences; about 6.4% were counted once. 9.5% to 15% of the sample rests with the top ten. The CDR3 contains 15 residues, cysteine and phenylalanine counted. Just the 45-base CDR3 DNA is kept, in frame starting at base 1. CDR1 and CDR2 were assigned from the germline V gene as SGDLS and YYNGEE. The V and J ends are trimmed by 0 bases and 1 base, leaving 8 bases between them.

This clonotype was recorded a few times. This receptor's antigen is unknown. No base qualities exist here, and no much larger clone lies one base off it. The clonotype comes from a male donor with ankylosing spondylitis or in good health (not recorded which). The receptor chain draws on TRBV9 and TRBJ1-5; the best D guess is TRBD1, with 6 bases matching. Sample: blood, either unsorted or a sorted T cell fraction (not recorded which). The DNA sequence reads TGTGCCAGCAGCGTAGAGGGGGACAGCAATCAGCCCCAGCATTTT. The translation is CASSVEGDSNQPQHF.